This T cell receptor beta chain derives from a study of cytomegalovirus exposure and HLA in healthy donors. A word on this clone: Antigen specificity is unknown.

General study points: A cluster of highly shared sequence variants was likely a sequencing artifact.

The study ran its PCR with 60 Vbeta and 13 Jbeta primers. Sequencing was performed with immunoSEQ multiplex PCR; in TCRdb, only in-frame clones are kept and a portion is missing. The sample table sets out around 53,000 clones. CDR1 SGHDT and CDR2 YYEEEE come from the germline V gene. Trimming cost V 0 bases and J 2 bases; bases outside gene matches: 5. The CDR3 contains 15 residues. Sequencing was carried out using PBMCs. The source of this sequence is a male donor in good health and CMV-seropositive. The chain is built from TRBV5-6 and TRBJ2-7; 7 nucleotides align to TRBD2. In DNA, the CDR3 is TGTGCCAGCAGCTTGGGCCCCGGGGGGACCTACGAGCAGTACTTC. This encodes CASSLGPGGTYEQYF.